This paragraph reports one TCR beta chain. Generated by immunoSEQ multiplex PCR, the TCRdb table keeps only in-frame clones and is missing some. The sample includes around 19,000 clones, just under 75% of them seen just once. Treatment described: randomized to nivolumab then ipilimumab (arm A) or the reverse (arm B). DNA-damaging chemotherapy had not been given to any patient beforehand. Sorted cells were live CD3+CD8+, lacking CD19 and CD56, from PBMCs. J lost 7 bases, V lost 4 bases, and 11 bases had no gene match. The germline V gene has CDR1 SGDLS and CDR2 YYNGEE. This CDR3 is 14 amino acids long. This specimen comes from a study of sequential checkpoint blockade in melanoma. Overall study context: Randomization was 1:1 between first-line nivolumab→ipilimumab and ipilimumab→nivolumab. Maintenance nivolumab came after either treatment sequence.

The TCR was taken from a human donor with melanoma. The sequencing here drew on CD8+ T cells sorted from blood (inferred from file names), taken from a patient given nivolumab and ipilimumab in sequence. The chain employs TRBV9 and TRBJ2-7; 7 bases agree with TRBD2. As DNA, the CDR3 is TGTGCCAGCAGCCCTTCGGGGGGATTAGGGGAGCAGTACTTC. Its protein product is CASSPSGGLGEQYF. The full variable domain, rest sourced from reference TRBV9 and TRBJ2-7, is DSGVTQTPKHLITATGQRVTLRCSPRSGDLSVYWYQQSLDQGLQFLIQYYNGEERAKGNILERFSAQQFPDLHSELNLSSLELGDSALYFCASSPSGGLGEQYFGPGTRLTVT.